Listed below are T cell receptor beta chains from one sample, sequenced in a study of shared clonotypes between healthy human individuals. Clones were read by immunoSEQ multiplex PCR, and TCRdb kept only the in-frame ones, dropping some. The table lists just over 2,000,000 clones, about 95% of them singletons. Sequenced: naive CD8+ T cells sorted from blood. All receptors derive from a man younger than 30 in good health. Both conserved end residues are part of each CDR3. D genes are given only for firm matches.

>TRBV4-3|TRBJ1-3|TRBD1
CASSLDRDSGNTIYF
TGCGCCAGCAGCCTCGACAGGGACTCTGGAAACACCATATATTTT
>TRBV11-2|TRBJ1-1|.
CASSLEEYGARGNTEAFF
TGTGCCAGCAGCTTAGAGGAGTACGGGGCTAGGGGGAACACTGAAGCTTTCTTT
>TRBV4-3|TRBJ1-2|.
CASSQDAADYGYTF
TGCGCCAGCAGCCAAGACGCAGCGGACTATGGCTACACCTTC
>TRBV9|TRBJ1-2|TRBD1
CASSAGTGGLYGYTF
TGTGCCAGCAGCGCCGGGACAGGGGGACTCTATGGCTACACCTTC
>TRBV4-1|TRBJ2-5|TRBD1
CASSPRTGWETQYF
TGCGCCAGCAGCCCCCGGACAGGCTGGGAGACCCAGTACTTC
>TRBV9|TRBJ2-4|.
CASSVNGEAKNIQYF
TGTGCCAGCAGCGTGAATGGAGAAGCCAAAAACATTCAGTACTTC
>TRBV14|TRBJ2-5|.
CASSQVEETQYF
TGTGCCAGCAGCCAAGTCGAAGAGACCCAGTACTTC
>TRBV4-3|TRBJ2-1|.
CASSQLTANEQFF
TGCGCCAGCAGCCAATTAACAGCCAATGAGCAGTTCTTC
>TRBV7-9|TRBJ2-3|.
CASSYAARTDTQYF
TGTGCCAGCAGCTACGCCGCACGCACAGATACGCAGTATTTT
>TRBV14|TRBJ2-7|.
CASSQVVWEGTGPRNEQYF
TGTGCCAGCAGCCAGGTCGTTTGGGAGGGGACAGGCCCCCGAAACGAGCAGTACTTC
>TRBV2|TRBJ2-7|.
CASIAGQGYEQYF
TGTGCCAGCATTGCCGGCCAGGGCTACGAGCAGTACTTC
>TRBV7-6|TRBJ2-7|TRBD1
CASSFEPGQGIYEQYF
TGTGCCAGCAGCTTCGAACCGGGACAGGGTATCTACGAGCAGTACTTC
>TRBV30|TRBJ1-6|TRBD1
CAWSVGTGPNSPLHF
TGTGCCTGGAGTGTAGGGACAGGCCCTAATTCACCCCTCCACTTT
>TRBV5-4|TRBJ2-7|.
CASSLGQGAYEQYF
TGTGCCAGCAGCTTGGGGCAGGGAGCCTACGAGCAGTACTTC